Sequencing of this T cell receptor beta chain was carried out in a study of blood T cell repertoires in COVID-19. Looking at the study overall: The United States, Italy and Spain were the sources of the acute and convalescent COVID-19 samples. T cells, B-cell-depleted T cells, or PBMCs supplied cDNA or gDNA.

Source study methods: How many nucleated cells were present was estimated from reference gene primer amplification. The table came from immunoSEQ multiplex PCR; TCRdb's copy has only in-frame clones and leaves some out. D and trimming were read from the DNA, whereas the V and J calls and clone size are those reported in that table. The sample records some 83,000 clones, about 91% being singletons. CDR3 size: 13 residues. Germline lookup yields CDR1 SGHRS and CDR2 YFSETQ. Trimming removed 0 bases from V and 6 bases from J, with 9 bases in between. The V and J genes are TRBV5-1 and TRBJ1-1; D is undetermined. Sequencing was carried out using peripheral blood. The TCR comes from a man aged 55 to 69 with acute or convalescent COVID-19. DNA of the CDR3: TGCGCCAGCAGCTTGGGGGTCGGGGCTGAAGCTTTCTTT. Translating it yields CASSLGVGAEAFF.